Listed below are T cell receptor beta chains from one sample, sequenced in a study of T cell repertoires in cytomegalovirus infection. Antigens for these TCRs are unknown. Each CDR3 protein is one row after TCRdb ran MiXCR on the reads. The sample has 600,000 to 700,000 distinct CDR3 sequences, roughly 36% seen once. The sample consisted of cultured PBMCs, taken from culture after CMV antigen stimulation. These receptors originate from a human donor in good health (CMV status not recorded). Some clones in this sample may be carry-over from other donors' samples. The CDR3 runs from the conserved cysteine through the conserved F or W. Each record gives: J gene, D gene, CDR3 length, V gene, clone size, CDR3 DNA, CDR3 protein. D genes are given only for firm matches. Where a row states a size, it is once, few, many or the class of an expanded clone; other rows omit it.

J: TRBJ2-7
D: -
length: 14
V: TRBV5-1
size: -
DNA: TGCGCCAGCAGGAGAACAGGATCTGCCTACGAGCAGTACTTC
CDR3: CASRRTGSAYEQYF

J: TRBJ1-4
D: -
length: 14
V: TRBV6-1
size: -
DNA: TGTGCCAGCAGTCAGGCCACGACTAATGAAAAACTGTTTTTT
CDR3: CASSQATTNEKLFF

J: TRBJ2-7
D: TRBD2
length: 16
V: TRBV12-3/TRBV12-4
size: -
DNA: TGTGCCAGCAGTTCTCCGGCTAGCGGGTTTTCCTACGAGCAGTACTTC
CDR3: CASSSPASGFSYEQYF

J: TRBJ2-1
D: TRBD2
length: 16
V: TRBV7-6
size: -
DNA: TGTGCCAGCAGCCTACCGGGACTAGCGGGTGTAAATGAGCAGTTCTTC
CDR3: CASSLPGLAGVNEQFF

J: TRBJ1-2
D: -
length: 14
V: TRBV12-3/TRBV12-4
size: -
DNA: TGTGCCAGCAGTTTAGCGCTTGGAAAGTCTGGCTACACCTTC
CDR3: CASSLALGKSGYTF

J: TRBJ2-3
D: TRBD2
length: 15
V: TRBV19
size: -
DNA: TGTGCCAGTAGTGCCTACCGGGACTATAGAGATACGCAGTATTTT
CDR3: CASSAYRDYRDTQYF

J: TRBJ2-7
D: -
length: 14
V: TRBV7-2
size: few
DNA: TGTGCCAGCAGCTTAGTAGGCAGGGGCCCTGAGCAGTACTTC
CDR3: CASSLVGRGPEQYF

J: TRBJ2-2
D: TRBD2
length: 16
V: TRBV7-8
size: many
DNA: TGTGCCAGCAGCTTCCGCCTGGCGGGAGGGGCCGGGGAGCTGTTTTTT
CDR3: CASSFRLAGGAGELFF

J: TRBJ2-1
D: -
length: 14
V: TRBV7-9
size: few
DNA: TGTGCCAGCAGCTTAGCGGCCCAATACAATGAGCAGTTCTTC
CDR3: CASSLAAQYNEQFF

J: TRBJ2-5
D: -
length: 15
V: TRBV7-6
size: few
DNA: TGTGCCAGCAGCTTAGGGTCGGGACGGCAAGAGACCCAGTACTTC
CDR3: CASSLGSGRQETQYF

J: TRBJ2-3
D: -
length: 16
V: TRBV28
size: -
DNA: TGTGCCAGCAGTTCGCTACCTGAAAGCCCAAGAGATACGCAGTATTTT
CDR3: CASSSLPESPRDTQYF

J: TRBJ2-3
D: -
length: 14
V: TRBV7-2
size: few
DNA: TGTGCCAGCAGCTTACTGGCTAGGCGAGATACGCAGTATTTT
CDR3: CASSLLARRDTQYF

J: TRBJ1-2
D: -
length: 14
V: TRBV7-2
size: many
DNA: TGTGCCAGCAGCTTAGCGTTGAGCAACTATGGCTACACCTTC
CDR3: CASSLALSNYGYTF

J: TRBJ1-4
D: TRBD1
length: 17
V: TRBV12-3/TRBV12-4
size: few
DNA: TGTGCCAGCAGTTTCCGACAGGGATTGGCAACTAATGAAAAACTGTTTTTT
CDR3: CASSFRQGLATNEKLFF

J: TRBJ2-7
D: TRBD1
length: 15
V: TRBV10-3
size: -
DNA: TGTGCCATCAGTGAGCCCGGGACAGGGGTGGGGGAGCAGTACTTC
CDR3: CAISEPGTGVGEQYF

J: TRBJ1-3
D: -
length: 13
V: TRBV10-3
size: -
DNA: TGTGCCACCAGAGCAGGGGCTGGAAACACCATATATTTT
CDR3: CATRAGAGNTIYF

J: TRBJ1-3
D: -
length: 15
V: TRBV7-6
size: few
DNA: TGTGCCAGCAGCTCCGGACCGAACTCTGGAAACACCATATATTTT
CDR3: CASSSGPNSGNTIYF

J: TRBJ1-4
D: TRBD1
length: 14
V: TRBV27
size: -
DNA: TGTGCCAGCAGTTTAGGGGCAGGGGGCAGGGGACTGTTTTTT
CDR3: CASSLGAGGRGLFF

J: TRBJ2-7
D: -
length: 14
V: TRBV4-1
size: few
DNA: TGCGCCAGCAGCCAAGGGGGTAGTACCTACGAGCAGTACTTC
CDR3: CASSQGGSTYEQYF

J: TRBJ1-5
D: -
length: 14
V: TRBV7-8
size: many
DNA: TGTGCCAGCAGCTTAGGCGGGGGTTTTGAGCCCCAGCATTTT
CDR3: CASSLGGGFEPQHF

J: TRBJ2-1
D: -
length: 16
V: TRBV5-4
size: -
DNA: TGTGCCAGCAGCTTGCCTGGGCCAAGCTCCTACAATGAGCAGTTCTTC
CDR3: CASSLPGPSSYNEQFF

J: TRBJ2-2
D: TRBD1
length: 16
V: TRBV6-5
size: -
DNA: TGTGCCAGCAGTCCCGGGACAGCTAATCGACACGGGGAGCTGTTTTTT
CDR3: CASSPGTANRHGELFF

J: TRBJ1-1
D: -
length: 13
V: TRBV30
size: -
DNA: TGTGCCTGGAGCGGGAGGGGGAACACTGAAGCTTTCTTT
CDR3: CAWSGRGNTEAFF

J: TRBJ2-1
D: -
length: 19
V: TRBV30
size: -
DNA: TGTGCCTGGACCTCCTTCGCCAGGGGAGGGCGGCCCACCTACAATGAGCAGTTCTTC
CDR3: CAWTSFARGGRPTYNEQFF

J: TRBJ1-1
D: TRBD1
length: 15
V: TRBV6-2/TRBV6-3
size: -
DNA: TGTGCCAGCAGGACGACAGGGAATGGGAACACTGAAGCTTTCTTT
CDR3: CASRTTGNGNTEAFF

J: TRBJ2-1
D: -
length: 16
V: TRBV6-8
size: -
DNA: TGTGCCAGCAGTTACGAGTTGGGGAGGACCTACAATGAGCAGTTCTTC
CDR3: CASSYELGRTYNEQFF

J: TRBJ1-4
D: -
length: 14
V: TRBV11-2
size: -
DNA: TGTGCCAGCAGCTTCACAACAACTAATGAAAAACTGTTTTTT
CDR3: CASSFTTTNEKLFF

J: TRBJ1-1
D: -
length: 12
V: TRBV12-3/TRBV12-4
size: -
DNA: TGTGCCAGCAGTCCTATCGCGGCTGAAGCTTTCTTT
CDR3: CASSPIAAEAFF

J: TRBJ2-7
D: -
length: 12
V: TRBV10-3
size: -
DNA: TGTGCCATCAGTGTGGGGGAGAACGAGCAGTACTTC
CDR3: CAISVGENEQYF

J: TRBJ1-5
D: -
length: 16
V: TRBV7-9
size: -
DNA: TGTGCCAGCAGCCCATATGGGGGGGAGAGCAATCAGCCCCAGCATTTT
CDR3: CASSPYGGESNQPQHF

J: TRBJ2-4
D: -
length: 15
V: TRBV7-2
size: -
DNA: TGTGCCAGCAGCTGGTTAGGGGGAGGGGGGGACATTCAGTACTTC
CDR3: CASSWLGGGGDIQYF

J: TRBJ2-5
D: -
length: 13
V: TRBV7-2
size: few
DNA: TGTGCCAGCAGCTTAGGGGGTTTGAAGACCCAGTACTTC
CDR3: CASSLGGLKTQYF

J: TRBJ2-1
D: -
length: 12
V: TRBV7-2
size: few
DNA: TGTGCCAGCAGCCCCAGCATTAATGAGCAGTTCTTC
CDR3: CASSPSINEQFF

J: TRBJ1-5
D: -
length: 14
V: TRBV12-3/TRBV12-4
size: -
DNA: TGTGCCAGCAGTTCCCTACCGATCGAGGCGCCCCAGCATTTT
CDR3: CASSSLPIEAPQHF

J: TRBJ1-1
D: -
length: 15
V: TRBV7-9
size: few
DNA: TGTGCCAGCACCCCGGTCGGGGGGCGAGGAACTGAAGCTTTCTTT
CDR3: CASTPVGGRGTEAFF

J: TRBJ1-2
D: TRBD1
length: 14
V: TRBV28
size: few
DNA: TGTGCCAGCAGTTTTCGGACAGGCAACTATGGCTACACCTTC
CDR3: CASSFRTGNYGYTF

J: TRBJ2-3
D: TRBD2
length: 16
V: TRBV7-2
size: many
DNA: TGTGCCAGCAGCATTAGCGGGGGCGAAGTCACAGATACGCAGTATTTT
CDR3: CASSISGGEVTDTQYF

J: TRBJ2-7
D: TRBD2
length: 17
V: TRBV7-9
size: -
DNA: TGTGCCAGCAGCTCCACCAGGACTAGCGGATACTCCTACGAGCAGTACTTC
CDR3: CASSSTRTSGYSYEQYF